This TCR beta chain derives from a study of T cell responses to AZD1222 COVID-19 vaccine. Study-wide points: Baseline testing showed seropositivity in only six or seven AZD1222 recipients. Regions left unmutated in variants are reportedly the target of nearly half of spike-specific TCRs. Spike-wide vaccine-associated CD4 TCRs dominated at 160-218 and 743-854. In a largely white British group with more females than males, clonal diversity was possibly underestimated.

Method: immunoSEQ multiplex PCR; TCRdb's copy keeps in-frame clones and lacks some. This sample has about 120,000 clones, with approximately 92% found just once. In regard to this clone: Antigen: not known.

The V gene's germline CDR1 is MNHEY and CDR2 SVGAGI. The CDR3 contains 12 residues. J gave up 5 bases and V 6 bases, and 4 bases lay outside the gene matches. The J gene is TRBJ2-7, the V gene TRBV6-5, with TRBD1 identical over 7 bases. The source material was peripheral blood, sampled 28 days after the second dose of the MenACWY control vaccine. The TCR originated in an adult who received the MenACWY meningococcal vaccine as a control. CDR3 loop: CASRTGINEQYV. CDR3 coding DNA: TGTGCCAGCAGGACAGGGATTAACGAGCAGTACGTC.